This T cell receptor beta chain was retrieved from a study of shared clonotypes between healthy human individuals. Overall study: Aged between 18 and 49, the donors were a couple of women and three men.

Profiled with immunoSEQ multiplex PCR; TCRdb holds only in-frame clones, not every one. The sample has roughly 1 million clones, about 77% seen once. V was cut by 1 base and J by 2 bases, with 0 bases left in between. The CDR3 loop spans 11 amino acids. Germline CDR1 and CDR2: SGHAT and FQNNGV. About this clone: Other DNA sequences in this sample translate to the same CDR3.

Nashville, Tennessee was home to all donors, who were Caucasian adults. Sequencing was done on a sample of memory CD4+ T cells sorted from blood. Documented subset: CD45RA-negative fraction. The origin of this receptor is a man younger than 35 in good health. This chain connects TRBV11-2 to TRBJ2-7, with D unresolved. The CDR3 nucleotides read TGTGCCAGCAGCTTAGCCTACGAGCAGTACTTC. Translation: CASSLAYEQYF.